This passage covers 25 T cell receptor beta chains from one sample sequenced in a study of blood T cell repertoires in COVID-19. Profiled with immunoSEQ multiplex PCR; TCRdb holds only in-frame clones, not every one. This table has fewer than 350,000 clones, roughly 90% appearing once. The sequenced material came from peripheral blood. Receptors were obtained from a woman aged 30 to 39 with COVID-19, enrolled during active disease.

In this sample, this clone turned up a few times. The chain joins TRBV28 to TRBJ1-5; D is unresolved. CDR1 MDHEN and CDR2 SYDVKM come from the germline V gene. V was pared by 3 bases and J by 7 bases, with 13 bases between. The CDR3 is 14 residues long. CDR3 DNA sequence: TGTGCCAGCAGTTTTCGGTCAGGTTGGCAGCCCCAGCATTTT. It yields the protein CASSFRSGWQPQHF.

The genes are TRBV30 and TRBJ1-1; D might be TRBD1 (6 bases). This CDR3 has 15 amino acids. The V end was cut by 0 bases, the J end by 1 base, with 12 bases between. The germline CDR1 and CDR2 sequences are GTSNPN and SVGIG (reference sequence). CDR3 residues: CAWSVLGAANTEAFF. In DNA, the CDR3 is TGTGCCTGGAGTGTACTGGGGGCGGCGAACACTGAAGCTTTCTTT.

The table lists this clone with a few counts. V is TRBV28 and J is TRBJ1-5, with D maybe TRBD1 (6 bases). V was pared by 2 bases and J by 7 bases, with 12 bases between. Germline CDR1 is MDHEN and CDR2 is SYDVKM. This CDR3 has 14 residues. Written as DNA, the CDR3 is TGTGCCAGCAGTTTACAGGGGCCGTGGCAGCCCCAGCATTTT. This encodes CASSLQGPWQPQHF.

The chain recombines TRBV7-3 with TRBJ2-7; D perhaps matches TRBD2 (6 bases). CDR3 size: 14 residues. Germline V lookup: CDR1 SGHTA, CDR2 FQGTGA. The V end lost 5 bases, the J end lost 1 base, and 12 bases lay between the germline ends. CDR3 residues: CASSPGGLSYEQYF. As DNA, the CDR3 is TGTGCCAGCAGCCCCGGGGGTTTATCCTACGAGCAGTACTTC.

V and J are TRBV4-1 and TRBJ2-7; D perhaps matches TRBD1 (6 bases). The CDR3 is 12 amino acids. V shed 2 bases and J shed 6 bases, with 8 bases lying between them. Germline CDR1 reads MGHRA; CDR2 reads YSYEKL. In DNA form, the CDR3 reads TGCGCCAGCAGCCAAACAGGGAGCGAGCAGTACTTC. Its protein product is CASSQTGSEQYF.

This clone turned up a few times. The chain recombines TRBV10-1 with TRBJ2-7, with D hard to call. CDR1 is WNHNN, CDR2 SYGVQD, per germline (reference sequence). V was clipped by 4 bases and J by 5 bases, with 9 bases between them. This CDR3 comprises 12 residues. The CDR3 bases are TGCGCCAGCAGTGGACTTGGAAACGAGCAGTACTTC. As protein: CASSGLGNEQYF.

V usage is TRBV20-1 and J usage is TRBJ2-1; D is unresolved. Germline CDR1 reads DFQATT; CDR2 reads SNEGSKA (reference sequence). The CDR3 contains 11 residues. V shed 3 bases and J shed 8 bases, with 8 bases lying between them. CDR3 nucleotides: TGCAGTGCTAGCTCAGATTATGAGCAGTTCTTC. It specifies CSASSDYEQFF.

The chain combines TRBV5-4 with TRBJ2-7, with a tentative D call TRBD1 (6 bases). V lost 10 bases, J lost 0 bases, and 14 bases lay in between. The CDR3 is 13 residues long. Looked up from germline, CDR1 is SGHNT and CDR2 is YYREEE (reference sequence). CDR3 residues: CAYRQGSSYEQYF. The CDR3, as DNA: TGTGCCTACCGGCAGGGGAGCTCCTACGAGCAGTACTTC.

The V and J genes are TRBV5-5 and TRBJ1-4; a weak D match, TRBD1 (6 bases). Per the germline V gene, CDR1 is SGHKS and CDR2 is YYEKEE (reference sequence). V was clipped by 1 base and J by 5 bases, with 9 bases between them. The CDR3 runs 14 residues. CDR3 bases: TGTGCCAGCAGCTTGTACAGGGAGAATGAAAAACTGTTTTTT. Protein sequence: CASSLYRENEKLFF.

V usage is TRBV7-9 and J usage is TRBJ1-2; TRBD1 matches 11 bases. Germline V gene data show CDR1 as SEHNR and CDR2 as FQNEAQ (reference sequence). V trimming: 2 bases; J trimming: 4 bases; junction bases outside the gene matches: 6. CDR3 length: 16 residues. The CDR3, as DNA: TGTGCCAGCAGCTTACCCGTGGGACAGGGGGTCTATGGCTACACCTTC. Translation gives CASSLPVGQGVYGYTF.

This clone has a single count. V usage is TRBV3-1 (or the pseudogene TRBV3-2) and J usage is TRBJ2-1, with 10 bases lining up with TRBD2. The CDR3 is made up of 17 amino acids. V lost 0 bases and J lost 8; bases outside the gene matches: 10. Germline V lookup: CDR1 LGHDT, CDR2 YNNKEL (reference sequence). The CDR3 sequence: CASSQDWLAGAGDEQFF. CDR3 sequence (DNA): TGTGCCAGCAGCCAAGATTGGCTAGCGGGAGCCGGGGATGAGCAGTTCTTC.

As DNA, the CDR3 is TGTGCCAGCAGCCCATTACGGAGTGATGGCTACACCTTC. Translating gives CASSPLRSDGYTF. The chain uses TRBV3-1 (or the pseudogene TRBV3-2) and TRBJ1-2; no reliable D call. The CDR3 is made up of 13 amino acids. V lost 4 bases, J lost 6 bases, and 12 bases lay in between. Germline V gives CDR1 LGHDT, CDR2 YNNKEL (reference sequence).

The CDR3 sequence: CASSVDRGYGYTF. The CDR3 DNA follows: TGTGCCAGCAGTGTAGACAGGGGCTATGGCTACACCTTC. The V gene is TRBV2, the J gene TRBJ1-2, with 8 bases aligning to TRBD1. Germline assignment: CDR1 SNHLY and CDR2 FYNNEI. The CDR3 has 13 amino acids. V trimming: 4 bases; J trimming: 4 bases; junction bases outside the gene matches: 2.

The chain has TRBV7-3 and TRBJ1-1, with unresolved D. Germline loops: CDR1 SGHTA, CDR2 FQGTGA. V gave up 3 bases and J gave up 5 bases, with 10 bases separating them. This CDR3 is 13 amino acids long. In nucleotides, the CDR3 is TGTGCCAGCAGCTTGACTTTGAGGACTGAAGCTTTCTTT. This codes for CASSLTLRTEAFF.

The rearrangement joins TRBV10-3 to TRBJ2-7; 8 bases align to TRBD1. V gave up 0 bases and J gave up 5 bases; unmatched junction bases: 6. The germline CDR1 and CDR2 sequences are ENHRY and SYGVKD. This CDR3 spans 15 amino acids. In DNA form, the CDR3 reads TGTGCCATCAGTGAGTCTACGCGGGACAGGAACGAGCAGTACTTC. Translated: CAISESTRDRNEQYF.

The J gene is TRBJ1-2, the V gene TRBV12-2. TRBV12-2 is described as a pseudogene. The CDR3 length is 13 residues. The DNA of the CDR3 is TGTGCAAGTCGCTTACCGGACTCATATGGCTACACCTTC. Protein sequence: CASRLPDSYGYTF.

The chain joins TRBV28 to TRBJ2-1; TRBD2 matches at 10 bases. Looked up from germline, CDR1 is MDHEN and CDR2 is SYDVKM. The CDR3 runs 14 residues. V lost 4 bases to trimming and J lost 4 bases; unmatched junction nucleotides: 1. CDR3 amino acids: CASSSLAGYNEQFF. The DNA for the CDR3 is TGTGCCAGCAGTTCACTAGCGGGGTACAATGAGCAGTTCTTC. Drawing the rest from reference TRBV28 and TRBJ2-1, the complete variable domain is DVKVTQSSRYLVKRTGEKVFLECVQDMDHENMFWYRQDPGLGLRLIYFSYDVKMKEKGDIPEGYSVSREKKERFSLILESASTNQTSMYLCASSSLAGYNEQFFGPGTRLTVL.

The chain carries TRBV2 and TRBJ2-2; D ambiguous. The CDR3 runs 16 residues. The germline V gene has CDR1 SNHLY and CDR2 FYNNEI. V shed 7 bases and J shed 0 bases, with 15 bases lying between them. CDR3: CASTPTPMANTGELFF. DNA for the CDR3: TGTGCCAGCACCCCGACACCCATGGCGAACACCGGGGAGCTGTTTTTT.

The V and J genes are TRBV4-1 and TRBJ1-5, with a possible D match to TRBD1 (6 bases). V lost 4 bases to trimming and J lost 0 bases, with 7 bases between them. The CDR3 is 14 amino acids. Germline V gene data show CDR1 as MGHRA and CDR2 as YSYEKL. CDR3 DNA sequence: TGCGCCAGCAGCCGGACAGTTAGCAATCAGCCCCAGCATTTT. Translating gives CASSRTVSNQPQHF.

This clone was observed a single time. This rearrangement joins TRBV9 to TRBJ2-7; TRBD1 matches 9 bases. With V trimmed by 4 bases and J by 0 bases, 17 bases remained unmatched. Germline assignment: CDR1 SGDLS and CDR2 YYNGEE. The CDR3 is made up of 19 amino acids. CDR3: CASSPDLGAGTGSSYEQYF. In DNA form, the CDR3 reads TGTGCCAGCAGCCCCGATCTAGGGGCCGGGACAGGGAGCTCCTACGAGCAGTACTTC.

The J gene is TRBJ2-5, the V gene TRBV6-6; D is perhaps TRBD2 (5 bases). V lost 0 bases and J lost 2, with 7 bases in between. CDR1 and CDR2 from the germline V gene are MNHNY and SVGAGI (reference sequence). The CDR3 covers 14 residues. CDR3 bases: TGTGCCAGCAGTTACTCGAGAGGGCAAGAGACCCAGTACTTC. It translates to CASSYSRGQETQYF.

This clone was picked up one time. The rearrangement uses TRBV11-1 and TRBJ1-6; the D gene is possibly TRBD1 (5 bases). The V gene's germline CDR1 is SGHAT and CDR2 FQDESV (reference sequence). The germline V and J ends were trimmed by 5 bases and 8 bases, with 10 bases remaining between them. The length of the CDR3 is 13 residues. The CDR3 region has the DNA TGTGCCAGCAGCATACTCAGGGATTCACCCCTCCACTTT. Encoded protein: CASSILRDSPLHF.

The rearrangement uses TRBV5-1 and TRBJ2-7; a weak D match, TRBD2 (6 bases). The germline V gene has CDR1 SGHRS and CDR2 YFSETQ. V lost 6 bases to trimming and J lost 4 bases, with 17 bases between them. The CDR3 consists of 14 residues. As DNA, the CDR3 is TGCGCCAGCACCTTTACCTCGACTAGTTACGAGCAGTACTTC. Its protein is CASTFTSTSYEQYF.

The V and J genes are TRBV19 and TRBJ1-2; 10 bases agree with TRBD1. CDR1 and CDR2 (germline): LNHDA, SQIVND (reference sequence). The CDR3 length is 12 residues. Germline trimming cut 6 bases from V and 8 bases from J; bases unmatched to any gene: 3. This CDR3 reads CASSLTGGGYTF. CDR3 in DNA: TGTGCCAGTAGCCTGACAGGGGGCGGCTACACCTTC.

The chain is built from TRBV30 and TRBJ1-6; D remains ambiguous. The CDR3 is 13 residues long. Per germline, CDR1 GTSNPN and CDR2 SVGIG (reference sequence). V shed 4 bases and J shed 7 bases, with 11 bases lying between them. CDR3 DNA: TGTGCCTGGACGCAACTACCAAATTCACCCCTCCACTTT. Its protein product is CAWTQLPNSPLHF.